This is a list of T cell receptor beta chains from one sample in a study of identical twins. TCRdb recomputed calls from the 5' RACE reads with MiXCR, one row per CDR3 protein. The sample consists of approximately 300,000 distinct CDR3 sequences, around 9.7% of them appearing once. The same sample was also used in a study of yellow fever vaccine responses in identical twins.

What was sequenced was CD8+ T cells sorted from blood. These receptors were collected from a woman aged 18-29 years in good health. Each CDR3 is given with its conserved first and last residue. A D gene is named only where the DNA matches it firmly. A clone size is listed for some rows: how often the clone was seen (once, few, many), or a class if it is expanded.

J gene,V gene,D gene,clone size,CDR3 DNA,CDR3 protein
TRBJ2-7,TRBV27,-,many,TGTGCCAGCAGTTTAGCTAGTTTTAACGAGCAGTACTTC,CASSLASFNEQYF
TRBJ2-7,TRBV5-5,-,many,TGTGCCAGCAGCGGACGACAGTCTTCCTACTTC,CASSGRQSSYF
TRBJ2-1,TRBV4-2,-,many,TGTGCCAGCAGCCAAGAGAATCCGGTCCGCAATGAGCAGTTCTTC,CASSQENPVRNEQFF
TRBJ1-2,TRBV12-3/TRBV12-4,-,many,TGTGCCAGCACCTCACCCTTAGGGGGGTCGGAGGGCTACACCTTC,CASTSPLGGSEGYTF
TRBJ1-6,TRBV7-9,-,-,TGTGCCAGCAGCTTAGGGGGGACAAGTTCACCCCTCCACTTT,CASSLGGTSSPLHF
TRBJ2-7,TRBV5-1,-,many,TGCGCCAGCAGCTTGCGAGGGATCCACGAGCAGTACTTC,CASSLRGIHEQYF
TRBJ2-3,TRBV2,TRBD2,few,TGTGCCAGCAGTGGGGGACTAGCGGGGAACACAGATACGCAGTATTTT,CASSGGLAGNTDTQYF
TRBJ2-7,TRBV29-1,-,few,TGCAGCGTTGTTACGTTCGACGGATGGTCCTACGAGCAGTACTTC,CSVVTFDGWSYEQYF
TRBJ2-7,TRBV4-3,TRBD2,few,TGCGCCAGCAGCCAAGATAGACGGGAGGGCGGGGGGTACGAGCAGTACTTC,CASSQDRREGGGYEQYF
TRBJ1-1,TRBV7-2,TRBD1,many,TGTGCCAGCAGCCAAGGGGTCTGGACAGGGGTGGACACTGAAGCTTTCTTT,CASSQGVWTGVDTEAFF
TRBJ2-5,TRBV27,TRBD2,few,TGTGCCAGCAGTTTTAAGCGGGGGGCCCAAGAGACCCAGTACTTC,CASSFKRGAQETQYF
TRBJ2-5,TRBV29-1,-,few,TGCAGCGTTGAAGGACTAGACCAAGAGACCCAGTACTTC,CSVEGLDQETQYF
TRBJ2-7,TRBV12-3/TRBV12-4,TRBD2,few,TGTGCCAGCAGTTTTCCCCAGGGTAGCGGGAATGTCTACGAGCAGTACTTC,CASSFPQGSGNVYEQYF
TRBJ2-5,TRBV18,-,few,TGTGCCAGCCGTCTGGGGGGCCAAGAGACCCAGTACTTC,CASRLGGQETQYF
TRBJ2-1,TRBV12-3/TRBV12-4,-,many,TGTGCCAGCAGTTTAATCACCAATGAGCAGTTCTTC,CASSLITNEQFF
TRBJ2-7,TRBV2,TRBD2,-,TGTGCCAGCAGTGCGGCGGGAGGTACCTACGAGCAGTACTTC,CASSAAGGTYEQYF
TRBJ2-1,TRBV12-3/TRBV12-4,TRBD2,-,TGTGCCAGCAGCGAGGGACTAGCGGAGGACAATGAGCAGTTCTTC,CASSEGLAEDNEQFF
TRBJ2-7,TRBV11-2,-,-,TGTGCCAGCAGCCGTACGGAAGGGCCCTACGAGCAGTACTTC,CASSRTEGPYEQYF
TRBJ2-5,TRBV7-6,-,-,TGTGCCACCCAGGGGTTGGCGGAGACCCAGTACTTC,CATQGLAETQYF
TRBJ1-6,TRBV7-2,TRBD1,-,TGTGCCAGCAGTAGCCGGGACAGAAATTCACCCCTCCACTTT,CASSSRDRNSPLHF
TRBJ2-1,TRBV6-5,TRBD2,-,TGTGCCAGCAGTTACTCTGCGGGGGGGTTCAATGAGCAGTTCTTC,CASSYSAGGFNEQFF
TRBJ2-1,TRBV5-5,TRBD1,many,TGTGCCAGCAGCTTGGAAAGGGACAGCTACAATGAGCAGTTCTTC,CASSLERDSYNEQFF
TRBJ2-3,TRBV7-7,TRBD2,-,TGTGCTAGCAGCGAGCTGGGGGGGACAGATACGCAGTATTTT,CASSELGGTDTQYF
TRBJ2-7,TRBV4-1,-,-,TGCGCCAGCAGCCAAGATGTGCAGGGTGGCGACGAGCAGTACTTC,CASSQDVQGGDEQYF
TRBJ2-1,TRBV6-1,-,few,TGTGCCAGCAGTCTGGGGGTCCATGAGCAGTTCTTC,CASSLGVHEQFF
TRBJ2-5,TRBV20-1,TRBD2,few,TGCAGTGCTAGAGCCCTTTCAGCGGGGGGGCCAGAGACCCAGTACTTC,CSARALSAGGPETQYF
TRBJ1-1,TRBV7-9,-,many,TGTGCCAGCAGCCCCTTGAGGACAGCGAACACTGAAGCTTTCTTT,CASSPLRTANTEAFF
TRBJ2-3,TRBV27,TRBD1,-,TGTGCCAGCAGTTTAACAGGGGCCCCCACAGATACGCAGTATTTT,CASSLTGAPTDTQYF
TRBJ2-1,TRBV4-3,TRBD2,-,TGCGCCAGCAGCCAAGGACTAGCGGTGTACAATGAGCAGTTCTTC,CASSQGLAVYNEQFF
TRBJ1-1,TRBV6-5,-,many,TGTGCCAGCAGTTACTTCCGGGGAATGAACACTGAAGCTTTCTTT,CASSYFRGMNTEAFF
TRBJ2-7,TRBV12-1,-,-,TGTGCCAGCAGCTTTGGGCGCTACGAGCAGTACTTC,CASSFGRYEQYF
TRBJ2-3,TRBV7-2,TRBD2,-,TGTGCCAGCAGCCCACTAGCGGGCCCTAGCACAGATACGCAGTATTTT,CASSPLAGPSTDTQYF
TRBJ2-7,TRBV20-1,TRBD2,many,TGCAGTGCCCGCGGACTAGCGGGAGGTTACGAGCAGTACTTC,CSARGLAGGYEQYF